The T cell receptor (beta chain) under discussion was sequenced for a study of CXCR3-negative and CXCR3-positive naive CD8 T cells. Study results and limitations: Diversity ran similarly high across both naive subsets but far lower in memory CD8+ cells.

Germline CDR1 SGHAT, CDR2 FQNNGV. This CDR3 contains 13 residues. Remarks on this clonotype: Its matching antigen is unknown.

The method, 5' RACE with UMI labels, was used to prepare the TRB cDNA libraries. TCRdb reworked the 5' RACE reads into one entry per CDR3 protein, no DNA. The sample has about 90,000 distinct CDR3 sequences. This chain uses TRBV11-2 with TRBJ2-5. The sequence came from a human donor in good health. Some clones in this sample may be carry-over from other donors' samples. Sequenced input: naive CXCR3- CD8+ T cells from blood. Subset described: CD45RO-CCR7+CD27+CD95- naive CD8+ T cells lacking CXCR3 (TNR3-). The CDR3 sequence: CASSSRMGETQYF. The full variable domain, completed using reference TRBV11-2 and TRBJ2-5, is EAGVAQSPRYKIIEKRQSVAFWCNPISGHATLYWYQQILGQGPKLLIQFQNNGVVDDSQLPKDRFSAERLKGVDSTLKIQPAKLEDSAVYLCASSSRMGETQYFGPGTRLLVL.